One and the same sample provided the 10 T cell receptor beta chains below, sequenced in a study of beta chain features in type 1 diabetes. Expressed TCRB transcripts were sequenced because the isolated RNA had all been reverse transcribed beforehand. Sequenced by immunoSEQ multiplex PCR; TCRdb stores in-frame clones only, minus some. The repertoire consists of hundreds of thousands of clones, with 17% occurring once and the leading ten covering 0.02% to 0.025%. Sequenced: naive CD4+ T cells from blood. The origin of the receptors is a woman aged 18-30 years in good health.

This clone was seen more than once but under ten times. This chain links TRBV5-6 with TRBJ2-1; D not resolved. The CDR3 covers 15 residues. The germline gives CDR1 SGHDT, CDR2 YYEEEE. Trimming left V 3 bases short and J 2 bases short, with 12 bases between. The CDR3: CASSSLTFAYNEQFF. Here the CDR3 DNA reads TGTGCCAGCAGCTCGCTGACGTTTGCCTACAATGAGCAGTTCTTC.

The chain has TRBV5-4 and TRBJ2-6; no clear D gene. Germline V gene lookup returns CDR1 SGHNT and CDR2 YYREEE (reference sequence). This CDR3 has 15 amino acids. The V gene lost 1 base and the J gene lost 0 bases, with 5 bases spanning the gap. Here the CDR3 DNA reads TGTGCCAGCAGCTTGAGAAACTCTGGGGCCAACGTCCTGACTTTC. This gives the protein CASSLRNSGANVLTF.

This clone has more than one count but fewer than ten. The CDR3, as DNA: TGTGCCAGCAGTTGGACGAGAGGGGGGGAGACCCAGTACTTC. Translated: CASSWTRGGETQYF. The chain employs TRBV27 and TRBJ2-5; D is perhaps TRBD1 or TRBD2 (6 bases each). CDR3 length: 14 amino acids. V was shortened by 4 bases and J by 5 bases, with 14 bases between the two germline ends. Looked up from germline, CDR1 is MNHEY and CDR2 is SMNVEV (reference sequence).

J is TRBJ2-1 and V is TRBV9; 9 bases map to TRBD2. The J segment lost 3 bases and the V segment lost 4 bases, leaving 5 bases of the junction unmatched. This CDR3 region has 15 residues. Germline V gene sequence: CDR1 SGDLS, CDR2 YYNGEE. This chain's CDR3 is CASSTRTSDYNEQFF. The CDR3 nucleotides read TGTGCCAGCAGCACCCGGACTAGCGACTACAATGAGCAGTTCTTC.

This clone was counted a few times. The CDR3 DNA follows: TGTGCCAGCAGCCGAGGGACTATCACCAACACTGAAGCTTTCTTT. It encodes CASSRGTITNTEAFF. J is TRBJ1-1 and V is TRBV4-2, with a tentative D call TRBD1 (5 bases). V gave up 4 bases and J gave up 2 bases, with 14 bases separating them. Germline-derived CDR1 and CDR2 are LGHNA and YNFKEQ. This CDR3 contains 15 residues.

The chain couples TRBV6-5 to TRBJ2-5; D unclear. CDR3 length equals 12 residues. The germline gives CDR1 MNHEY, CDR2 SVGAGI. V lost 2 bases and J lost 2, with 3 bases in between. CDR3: CASSYPQETQYF. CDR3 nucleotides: TGTGCCAGCAGTTACCCTCAAGAGACCCAGTACTTC.

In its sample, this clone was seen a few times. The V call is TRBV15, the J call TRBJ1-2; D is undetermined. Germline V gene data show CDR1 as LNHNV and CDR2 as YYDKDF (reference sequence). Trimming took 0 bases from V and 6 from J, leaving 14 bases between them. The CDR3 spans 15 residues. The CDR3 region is CATSRDFTRPNGYTF. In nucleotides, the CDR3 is TGTGCCACCAGCAGAGATTTCACCCGCCCCAATGGCTACACCTTC.

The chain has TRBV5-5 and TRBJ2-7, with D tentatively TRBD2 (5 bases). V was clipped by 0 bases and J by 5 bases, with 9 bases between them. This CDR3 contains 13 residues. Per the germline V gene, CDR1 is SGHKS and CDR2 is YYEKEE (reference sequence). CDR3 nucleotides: TGTGCCAGCAGCTTGGGAGGGCTCGACGAGCAGTACTTC. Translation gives CASSLGGLDEQYF. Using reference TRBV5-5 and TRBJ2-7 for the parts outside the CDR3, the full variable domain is DAGVTQSPTHLIKTRGQQVTLRCSPISGHKSVSWYQQVLGQGPQFIFQYYEKEERGRGNFPDRFSARQFPNYSSELNVNALLLGDSALYLCASSLGGLDEQYFGPGTRLTVT.

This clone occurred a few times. The CDR3 DNA sequence: TGTGCCAGTGGAAAAGGGGGTCGTGGCACTGAAGCTTTCTTT. Translating gives CASGKGGRGTEAFF. The V and J genes are TRBV19 and TRBJ1-1, with TRBD1 as a possible D gene (6 bases). The CDR3 has 14 residues. From germline, CDR1 is LNHDA and CDR2 SQIVND (reference sequence). Trimming cost V 8 bases and J 4 bases, with 17 bases left between them.

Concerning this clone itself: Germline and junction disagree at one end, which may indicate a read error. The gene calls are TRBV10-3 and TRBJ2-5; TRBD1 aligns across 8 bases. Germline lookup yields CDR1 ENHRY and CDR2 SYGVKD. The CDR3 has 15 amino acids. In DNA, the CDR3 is TGTGCCAGCAGTGGAAAGGACAGGGTAGGAGAGACCCAGTACTTC. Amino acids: CASSGKDRVGETQYF.